This passage covers 13 T cell receptor beta chains from one sample sequenced in a study of CD4 T cell repertoires in COVID-19. Sequenced by immunoSEQ multiplex PCR; TCRdb stores in-frame clones only, minus some. The sample lists about 75,000 clones, 83% occurring once. This specimen was CD4+ T cells from peripheral blood, taken after recovery from COVID-19. The receptors stem from a human donor who had COVID-19.

The gene calls are TRBV7-9 and TRBJ1-3; D uncertain. V was pared by 5 bases and J by 0 bases, with 11 bases between. CDR1 is SEHNR and CDR2 is FQNEAQ in the germline V gene (reference sequence). The CDR3 consists of 15 residues. CDR3 protein: CASSPSTTSGNTIYF. For the CDR3, the DNA is TGTGCCAGCAGCCCTAGCACAACCTCTGGAAACACCATATATTTT.

The V call is TRBV4-1, the J call TRBJ2-4, with 8 nucleotides matching TRBD2. The V gene's germline CDR1 is MGHRA and CDR2 YSYEKL. This CDR3 spans 15 amino acids. After removal of 4 bases from V and 8 bases from J, the junction contained 10 bases not matched to a gene. The CDR3 reads CASSLRATAGDIQYF. The CDR3 nucleotides are TGCGCCAGCAGCCTTCGGGCCACAGCGGGGGACATTCAGTACTTC.

The rearrangement joins TRBV5-4 to TRBJ2-3; D possibly uses TRBD1 or TRBD2 (5 bases each). The CDR3 loop spans 15 amino acids. Germline V gene sequence: CDR1 SGHNT, CDR2 YYREEE (reference sequence). Trimming pared 4 bases from V and 4 bases from J, leaving 16 bases between. CDR3 coding DNA: TGTGCCAGCAGCCTCACAGGAGGAGAAGCAGATACGCAGTATTTT. Amino acids: CASSLTGGEADTQYF.

With respect to this clone: This same CDR3 is encoded by further DNA sequences in the sample. CDR3 loop: CASSPDIYYGYTF. CDR3 sequence (DNA): TGTGCCAGCAGCCCGGACATTTACTATGGCTACACCTTC. The J gene is TRBJ1-2, the V gene TRBV5-6, with D perhaps matching TRBD1 (5 bases). From germline, CDR1 is SGHDT and CDR2 YYEEEE. The V and J ends lost 4 bases and 3 bases respectively, with 10 bases between them. The CDR3 has 13 amino acids.

This sequence joins TRBV19 and TRBJ2-1, with D possibly called TRBD1 or TRBD2 (5 bases each). CDR3 length equals 15 residues. The ends were cut back, 0 bases at V and 9 bases at J, with 15 bases in the middle. CDR1 and CDR2 (germline): LNHDA, SQIVND (reference sequence). The CDR3 region is CASSIDRAARGEQFF. CDR3 in DNA: TGTGCCAGTAGTATAGACAGGGCCGCCCGGGGTGAGCAGTTCTTC.

The chain has TRBV4-2 and TRBJ2-6; D not certain. The CDR3 totals 17 residues. Trimming shortened V by 0 bases and J by 2 bases, and 11 bases separated the two germline ends. Germline-derived CDR1 and CDR2 are LGHNA and YNFKEQ. The CDR3 sequence is CASSQDEVRAGANVLTF. As DNA, the CDR3 is TGTGCCAGCAGCCAAGATGAGGTTCGGGCTGGGGCCAACGTCCTGACTTTC.

The rearrangement uses TRBV7-9 and TRBJ1-2; D ambiguous. V lost 3 bases and J 3 bases, leaving 5 bases between the germline ends. Germline V gene sequence: CDR1 SEHNR, CDR2 FQNEAQ (reference sequence). The CDR3 sequence is 12 residues long. The CDR3 is CASSLGDYGYTF. The CDR3 DNA reads TGTGCCAGCAGCTTGGGTGACTATGGCTACACCTTC.

The rearrangement uses TRBV5-6 and TRBJ1-2, with 9 bases aligning to TRBD1. The V and J ends lost 3 bases and 2 bases, in that order; junction bases with no gene match: 5. Germline V CDR1 and CDR2: SGHDT, YYEEEE. The CDR3 runs 15 residues. The CDR3 DNA is TGTGCCAGCAGCTCCTACAGGGGGCGCAACTATGGCTACACCTTC. Encoded protein: CASSSYRGRNYGYTF.

Remarks on this clone: Distinct nucleotide sequences in the sample also encode this CDR3. The chain joins TRBV27 to TRBJ2-3; 13 bases match TRBD2. The CDR3 has 13 residues. V gave up 6 bases and J gave up 6 bases; unmatched junction bases: 0. Germline V gene data show CDR1 as MNHEY and CDR2 as SMNVEV (reference sequence). CDR3 amino acids: CASRGLAGDTQYF. CDR3 nucleotide sequence: TGTGCCAGCAGGGGACTAGCGGGGGATACGCAGTATTTT.

This chain uses TRBV6-5 with TRBJ1-2; no reliable D call. The V gene lost 7 bases and the J gene lost 5 bases, with 17 bases spanning the gap. This CDR3 contains 14 residues. The germline CDR1 and CDR2 sequences are MNHEY and SVGAGI. CDR3 sequence (DNA): TGTGCCAGCATCAAGAGGGATAGTGGTTATGGCTACACCTTC. Protein: CASIKRDSGYGYTF.

J is TRBJ2-3 and V is TRBV5-1; D gene unclear. This CDR3 is 17 amino acids long. V gave up 3 bases and J gave up 0 bases, with 17 bases separating them. Germline V lookup: CDR1 SGHRS, CDR2 YFSETQ. CDR3 DNA: TGCGCCAGCAGCTACTCTTGGAGCGTATTTAGCACAGATACGCAGTATTTT. This gives the protein CASSYSWSVFSTDTQYF.

The rearrangement links TRBV15 to TRBJ2-3; D is unclear. V lost 1 base, J lost 0 bases, and 8 bases lay in between. CDR3 size: 15 residues. Germline V CDR1 and CDR2: LNHNV, YYDKDF (reference sequence). CDR3 nucleotides: TGTGCCACCAGCAGAGGGGAAGGGAGCACAGATACGCAGTATTTT. Translating gives CATSRGEGSTDTQYF.

For this clone: A junction end diverges from the germline sequence, so it may reflect a read error. The rearrangement links TRBV5-1 to TRBJ2-3; 11 bases are a match to TRBD2. CDR3 length: 14 amino acids. In germline, CDR1 is SGHRS, CDR2 YFSETQ. In DNA, the CDR3 is TGCGCCAACAGCCGGGGGACTAGCGGAGATACGCAGTATTTT. Translating it yields CANSRGTSGDTQYF.